The next 31 T cell receptor beta chains were all read from a single sample in a study of T cell responses to AZD1222 COVID-19 vaccine. Profiled with immunoSEQ multiplex PCR; TCRdb holds only in-frame clones, not every one. The table lists 150,000 to 170,000 clones, about 87% of them singletons. The material sequenced was peripheral blood, taken on day 0 of AZD1222 vaccination. Receptors originate from an adult in good health.

The chain joins TRBV6-1 to TRBJ2-2; maybe TRBD1 (6 bases). This CDR3 spans 16 amino acids. The ends were cut back, 5 bases at V and 0 bases at J, with 13 bases in the middle. From germline, CDR1 is MNHNS and CDR2 SASEGT. The DNA of the CDR3 is TGTGCCAGCAGTCAAGGACAGTCAGCGAACACCGGGGAGCTGTTTTTT. Its translation is CASSQGQSANTGELFF.

The J gene is TRBJ2-5, the V gene TRBV2, with 12 bases fitting TRBD2. V lost 4 bases, J lost 1 base, and 1 base stayed unmatched. This CDR3 comprises 15 residues. CDR1 and CDR2 from the germline V gene are SNHLY and FYNNEI. The CDR3 loop is CASSGTSGAQETQYF. The CDR3 bases are TGTGCCAGCAGTGGGACTAGCGGGGCCCAAGAGACCCAGTACTTC. The whole variable domain, filled in from reference TRBV2 and TRBJ2-5, reads EPEVTQTPSHQVTQMGQEVILRCVPISNHLYFYWYRQILGQKVEFLVSFYNNEISEKSEIFDDQFSVERPDGSNFTLKIRSTKLEDSAMYFCASSGTSGAQETQYFGPGTRLLVL.

This clone is medium-sized. The chain has TRBV2 and TRBJ2-2, with a tentative D call TRBD1 (5 bases). The length of the CDR3 is 14 residues. The V end lost 3 bases, the J end lost 9 bases, and 14 bases lay between the germline ends. Germline V gives CDR1 SNHLY, CDR2 FYNNEI. The CDR3 loop is CASSDSPRARELFF. The CDR3 DNA follows: TGTGCCAGCAGTGATAGTCCCAGGGCCAGGGAGCTGTTTTTT.

The chain employs TRBV5-5 and TRBJ2-2, with TRBD1 matching over 8 bases. This CDR3 region has 18 residues. Germline lookup yields CDR1 SGHKS and CDR2 YYEKEE (reference sequence). V gave up 0 bases and J gave up 2 bases; unmatched junction bases: 9. The CDR3 sequence is CASSLEDRVLLNTGELFF. The CDR3 coding sequence is TGTGCCAGCAGCTTGGAGGACAGGGTCCTTTTAAACACCGGGGAGCTGTTTTTT.

This clone was seen only a few times. The chain employs TRBV18 and TRBJ1-4; the match to TRBD1 covers 9 bases. The CDR3 has 14 residues. V shed 5 bases, J shed 7 bases, and the junction held 5 bases outside the gene matches. Germline loops: CDR1 KGHSH, CDR2 LQKENI. The CDR3 spells CASSFTGGGEKLFF. CDR3 sequence (DNA): TGTGCCAGCTCATTTACAGGGGGCGGTGAAAAACTGTTTTTT.

The rearrangement joins TRBV3-1 (or the pseudogene TRBV3-2) to TRBJ2-7; 7 bases align to TRBD2. V shed 2 bases and J 7 bases; nucleotides not matched to a gene: 11. This CDR3 comprises 15 residues. The germline V gene encodes CDR1 LGHDT and CDR2 YNNKEL (reference sequence). This CDR3 is CASSQQNLAGLEQYF. The CDR3 DNA is TGTGCCAGCAGCCAACAGAACTTAGCGGGTCTTGAGCAGTACTTC.

This chain joins TRBV5-6 and TRBJ2-2, with TRBD2 matching over 7 bases. J lost 2 bases, V lost 6 bases, and 7 bases had no gene match. This CDR3 region has 15 residues. Germline V gene data show CDR1 as SGHDT and CDR2 as YYEEEE. The CDR3: CASNAPGLNTGELFF. The CDR3 nucleotides are TGTGCCAGCAACGCGCCGGGACTAAACACCGGGGAGCTGTTTTTT.

The chain links TRBV19 to TRBJ2-6; 9 bases map to TRBD1. Germline assignment: CDR1 LNHDA and CDR2 SQIVND (reference sequence). V trimming: 4 bases; J trimming: 2 bases; junction bases outside the gene matches: 12. The CDR3 has 19 residues. CDR3 coding DNA: TGTGCCAGTAGTAGGTCGGGACAGGGTCCGGGGGCTGGGGCCAACGTCCTGACTTTC. This sequence encodes CASSRSGQGPGAGANVLTF.

The V gene is TRBV5-4, the J gene TRBJ1-2, with D possibly matching TRBD1 (5 bases). With 4 bases removed from V and 4 bases from J, the gap between germline ends came to 11 bases. The CDR3 consists of 13 residues. Germline CDR1 reads SGHNT; CDR2 reads YYREEE (reference sequence). The CDR3: CASSTTGAYGYTF. In DNA form, the CDR3 reads TGTGCCAGCAGCACAACCGGGGCCTATGGCTACACCTTC.

This chain connects TRBV19 to TRBJ1-5; perhaps TRBD1 as D (5 bases). The germline V gene encodes CDR1 LNHDA and CDR2 SQIVND (reference sequence). The V and J ends lost 4 bases and 0 bases respectively, with 10 bases between them. The CDR3 has 15 residues. CDR3 amino acids: CASSRQYTSNQPQHF. CDR3 DNA: TGTGCCAGTAGTAGACAGTATACTAGCAATCAGCCCCAGCATTTT.

CDR3 loop: CASSVWYEGTGELFF. The CDR3 nucleotides read TGTGCCAGCAGCGTGTGGTATGAGGGGACCGGGGAGCTGTTTTTT. The V call is TRBV9, the J call TRBJ2-2; the D gene could be TRBD1 or TRBD2 (5 bases each). CDR1 is SGDLS, CDR2 YYNGEE, per germline. V lost 2 bases to trimming and J lost 5 bases, with 13 bases between them. The CDR3 spans 15 residues.

The rearrangement uses TRBV28 and TRBJ1-5, with 7 bases aligning to TRBD1. CDR3 length: 14 residues. CDR1 is MDHEN, CDR2 SYDVKM, per germline. Trimming at V came to 5 bases and at J to 8 bases, leaving 9 bases not matched to a gene. This CDR3 is CASSPASQGEPQHF. The CDR3 bases are TGTGCCAGCAGTCCCGCCTCCCAGGGGGAGCCCCAGCATTTT.

This clone came up once. The chain combines TRBV7-2 with TRBJ2-7; D is perhaps TRBD1 or TRBD2 (6 bases each). Trimming cost V 5 bases and J 4 bases, with 15 bases left between them. Germline CDR1 reads SGHTA; CDR2 reads FQGNSA. The CDR3 contains 14 residues. The CDR3 DNA reads as TGTGCCAGCAGCCAGGAGGGGGGCGGATACGAGCAGTACTTC. Encoded protein: CASSQEGGGYEQYF.

The chain couples TRBV7-2 to TRBJ1-5; D perhaps matches TRBD1 (5 bases). Trimming cost V 3 bases and J 4 bases, with 16 bases left between them. Germline V gives CDR1 SGHTA, CDR2 FQGNSA. This CDR3 is built from 16 residues. The CDR3 reads CASSFGSPRVNQPQHF. Written as DNA, the CDR3 is TGTGCCAGCAGCTTTGGGAGTCCCAGGGTAAATCAGCCCCAGCATTTT. Supplemented by reference TRBV7-2 and TRBJ1-5, the full variable domain reads GAGVSQSPSNKVTEKGKDVELRCDPISGHTALYWYRQSLGQGLEFLIYFQGNSAPDKSGLPSDRFSAERTGGSVSTLTIQRTQQEDSAVYLCASSFGSPRVNQPQHFGDGTRLSIL.

CDR3 protein: CASSQVGRSYEQYF. The CDR3 nucleotides read TGCGCCAGCAGCCAAGTAGGGAGGAGCTACGAGCAGTACTTC. The V gene is TRBV4-3, the J gene TRBJ2-7; possibly TRBD2 for D (6 bases). The CDR3 totals 14 residues. Per germline, CDR1 LGHNA and CDR2 YSLEER. V lost 1 base, J lost 3 bases, and 10 bases lay in between.

This clone appeared once. This chain uses TRBV19 with TRBJ2-7; D not resolved. The CDR3 length is 13 residues. Germline V gene lookup returns CDR1 LNHDA and CDR2 SQIVND (reference sequence). Trimming removed 5 bases at V and 2 bases at J, with 10 bases between. CDR3 DNA sequence: TGTGCCAGTAGTTTCGGCAGGCCCTACGAGCAGTACTTC. Encoded protein: CASSFGRPYEQYF.

This clone occurred a few times. The V gene is TRBV19, the J gene TRBJ1-1; D unclear. Germline V CDR1 and CDR2: LNHDA, SQIVND (reference sequence). With 3 bases removed from V and 1 base from J, the gap between germline ends came to 9 bases. The CDR3 runs 14 residues. DNA of the CDR3: TGTGCCAGTAGTATTGACTCCCGGAACACTGAAGCTTTCTTT. Protein product: CASSIDSRNTEAFF. The entire variable domain, with the rest obtained from reference TRBV19 and TRBJ1-1, is as follows: DGGITQSPKYLFRKEGQNVTLSCEQNLNHDAMYWYRQDPGQGLRLIYYSQIVNDFQKGDIAEGYSVSREKKESFPLTVTSAQKNPTAFYLCASSIDSRNTEAFFGQGTRLTVV.

The V and J genes are TRBV20-1 and TRBJ1-2, with D possibly being TRBD1 (5 bases). CDR1 is DFQATT and CDR2 is SNEGSKA in the germline V gene (reference sequence). This CDR3 comprises 10 residues. The CDR3 sequence: CSGTAYGYTF. Here the CDR3 DNA reads TGCAGCGGGACGGCCTATGGCTACACCTTC.

The chain uses TRBV6-5 and TRBJ1-3; TRBD1 aligns across 7 bases. Germline CDR1 and CDR2: MNHEY and SVGAGI. The CDR3 extends over 14 amino acids. J lost 2 bases, V lost 7 bases, and 5 bases had no gene match. The CDR3 loop reads CASNNRGTGNTIYF. The DNA of the CDR3 is TGTGCCAGCAACAACAGGGGCACTGGAAACACCATATATTTT.

The V gene is TRBV5-1, the J gene TRBJ2-7; 7 bases fit TRBD1. This CDR3 spans 14 amino acids. The V segment lost 2 bases and the J segment 3 bases; nucleotides outside the gene matches: 5. CDR1 SGHRS and CDR2 YFSETQ come from the germline V gene. Here the CDR3 reads CASSFDRVGYEQYF. CDR3 in DNA: TGCGCCAGCAGCTTTGACAGGGTAGGCTACGAGCAGTACTTC. The entire variable domain, with the rest obtained from reference TRBV5-1 and TRBJ2-7, is as follows: KAGVTQTPRYLIKTRGQQVTLSCSPISGHRSVSWYQQTPGQGLQFLFEYFSETQRNKGNFPGRFSGRQFSNSRSEMNVSTLELGDSALYLCASSFDRVGYEQYFGPGTRLTVT.

The DNA for the CDR3 is TGCGCCAGCAGCTTCGGGGTAGCAGGGTGGAATGAAAAACTGTTTTTT. It codes for CASSFGVAGWNEKLFF. The chain employs TRBV5-1 and TRBJ1-4; TRBD1 might be the D (5 bases). V lost 2 bases and J 5 bases, leaving 16 bases between the germline ends. Per the germline V gene, CDR1 is SGHRS and CDR2 is YFSETQ. The CDR3 contains 16 residues.

The chain has TRBV5-1 and TRBJ1-3; a weak D match, TRBD1 (5 bases). The CDR3 runs to 20 residues. The V gene lost 4 bases and the J gene lost 2 bases, with 28 bases spanning the gap. Germline V gene sequence: CDR1 SGHRS, CDR2 YFSETQ. Here the CDR3 DNA reads TGCGCCAGCAGCCGAGAACCACCGAGTCAGGGCAGCGGCGCTGGAAACACCATATATTTT. Translated: CASSREPPSQGSGAGNTIYF.

The V and J genes are TRBV5-1 and TRBJ2-1; D is undetermined. CDR3 length: 15 residues. Germline V CDR1 and CDR2: SGHRS, YFSETQ. The ends were cut back, 4 bases at V and 0 bases at J, with 11 bases in the middle. This CDR3 is CASSQGPSSYNEQFF. CDR3 in DNA: TGCGCCAGCAGCCAAGGACCGAGCTCCTACAATGAGCAGTTCTTC.

The V and J genes are TRBV5-8 and TRBJ1-5; no reliable D call. V was trimmed by 0 bases and J by 13 bases, leaving 17 bases between them. Germline CDR1 is SGHTS and CDR2 is YDEGEE. CDR3 size: 14 residues. The CDR3 nucleotides are TGTGCCAGCAGCTTGGTTTTTGTTCGGTCCAGTCAGCATTTT. It yields the protein CASSLVFVRSSQHF.

The rearrangement joins TRBV7-9 to TRBJ2-7; the D gene is possibly TRBD1 (5 bases). The germline gives CDR1 SEHNR, CDR2 FQNEAQ (reference sequence). Deletions cut 6 bases from V and 0 bases from J, with 15 bases between. There are 15 residues in the CDR3. CDR3 sequence reads: CASSRTGQLSYEQYF. As DNA, the CDR3 is TGTGCCAGCAGTCGTACAGGACAACTCTCCTACGAGCAGTACTTC. The variable domain in full, with the rest retrieved from reference TRBV7-9 and TRBJ2-7, is DTGVSQNPRHKITKRGQNVTFRCDPISEHNRLYWYRQTLGQGPEFLTYFQNEAQLEKSRLLSDRFSAERPKGSFSTLEIQRTEQGDSAMYLCASSRTGQLSYEQYFGPGTRLTVT.

The chain has TRBV6-1 and TRBJ2-7; the D gene is possibly TRBD1 (6 bases). CDR1 MNHNS and CDR2 SASEGT come from the germline V gene. The length of the CDR3 is 15 residues. Trimming left V 1 base short and J 5 bases short, with 15 bases between. The CDR3 region is CASSEEDSPLDEQYF. CDR3 nucleotide sequence: TGTGCCAGCAGTGAAGAGGACAGTCCATTGGACGAGCAGTACTTC.

The chain carries TRBV4-1 and TRBJ2-1; 11 bases line up with TRBD2. The V segment lost 0 bases and the J segment 6 bases; nucleotides outside the gene matches: 4. Germline CDR1 MGHRA, CDR2 YSYEKL. This CDR3 is 16 amino acids long. In DNA form, the CDR3 reads TGCGCCAGCAGCCAAGATGGGCTAGCGGGGGGCAATGAGCAGTTCTTC. Amino acid sequence: CASSQDGLAGGNEQFF.

The V and J genes are TRBV24-1 and TRBJ2-2; D call uncertain. The CDR3 covers 12 residues. Germline V gene lookup returns CDR1 KGHDR and CDR2 SFDVKD. Deletions cut 4 bases from V and 7 bases from J, with 6 bases between. CDR3 sequence reads: CATSDGVGELFF. CDR3 in DNA: TGTGCCACCAGTGACGGAGTCGGGGAGCTGTTTTTT.

The chain has TRBV18 and TRBJ2-7, with D tentatively TRBD1 or TRBD2 (5 bases each). From germline, CDR1 is KGHSH and CDR2 LQKENI. V lost 4 bases and J lost 9, with 16 bases in between. The CDR3 is 13 residues long. The CDR3 reads CASSLEQDSGQYF. CDR3 nucleotide sequence: TGTGCCAGCTCACTCGAACAGGACTCGGGGCAGTACTTC.

On this clone: A read error may account for a junction end that differs from germline. The chain is built from TRBV7-7 and TRBJ2-5; maybe TRBD2 (7 bases). Germline CDR1 and CDR2: SSHAT and FNYEAQ (reference sequence). The CDR3 totals 15 residues. DNA of the CDR3: TGTGCTAGCAGCCAAGGGGGGGCCTACCAAGAGACCCAGTACTTC. Residues: CASSQGGAYQETQYF.

CDR3 DNA: TGTGCCAGCAGGCGCGGACCGACTAACTATGGCTACACCTTC. Amino acid sequence: CASRRGPTNYGYTF. The V gene is TRBV11-1, the J gene TRBJ1-2; D is ambiguous. Trimming stripped 6 bases from V and 0 bases from J, with 11 bases between. The CDR3 consists of 14 residues. CDR1 and CDR2 from the germline V gene are SGHAT and FQDESV (reference sequence). Filled out from reference TRBV11-1 and TRBJ1-2, the complete variable domain reads EAEVAQSPRYKITEKSQAVAFWCDPISGHATLYWYRQILGQGPELLVQFQDESVVDDSQLPKDRFSAERLKGVDSTLKIQPAELGDSAMYLCASRRGPTNYGYTFGSGTRLTVV.